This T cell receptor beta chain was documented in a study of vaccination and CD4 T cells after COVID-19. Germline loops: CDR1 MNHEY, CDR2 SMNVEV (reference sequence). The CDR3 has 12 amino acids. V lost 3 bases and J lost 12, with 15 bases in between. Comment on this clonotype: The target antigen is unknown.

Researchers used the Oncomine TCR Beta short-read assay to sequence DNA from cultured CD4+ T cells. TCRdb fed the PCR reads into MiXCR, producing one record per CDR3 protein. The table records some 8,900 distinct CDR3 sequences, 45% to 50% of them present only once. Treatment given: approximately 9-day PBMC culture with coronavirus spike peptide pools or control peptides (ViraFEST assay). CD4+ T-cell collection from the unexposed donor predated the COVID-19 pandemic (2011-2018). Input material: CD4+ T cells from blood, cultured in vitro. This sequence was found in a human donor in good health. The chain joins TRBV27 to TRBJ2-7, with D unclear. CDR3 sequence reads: CASSFNSGQAYF. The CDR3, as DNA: TGTGCCAGCAGTTTTAACTCAGGCCAGGCGTACTTC.